The 22 T cell receptor beta chains below come from one sample, sequenced in a study of CD8+ T cells in alopecia areata. The sequencing template was cDNA reverse transcribed from extracted RNA. Measured with immunoSEQ multiplex PCR; TCRdb has only the in-frame clones, and not every one. The repertoire holds around 200,000 clones, with roughly 50% as singletons. The treatment was: oral pan-JAK inhibitor, 5-10 mg twice daily. Sample: CD8+ T cells sorted from blood, taken at week 24, from a patient treated with tofacitinib. The receptors derive from a human donor with alopecia areata.

The sample holds a few counts of this clone. The V call is TRBV7-8, the J call TRBJ2-5; possibly TRBD2 for D (5 bases). The V end lost 5 bases, the J end lost 2 bases, and 12 bases lay between the germline ends. This CDR3 has 14 residues. The V gene's germline CDR1 is SGHVS and CDR2 FQNEAQ. This chain's CDR3 is CASSPQPGQETQYF. The DNA of the CDR3 is TGTGCCAGCAGCCCCCAACCGGGGCAAGAGACCCAGTACTTC.

This clone appeared a few times. The genes are TRBV7-9 and TRBJ2-2; D is ambiguous. Per the germline V gene, CDR1 is SEHNR and CDR2 is FQNEAQ (reference sequence). Trimming took off 4 bases at V and 6 bases at J, with 6 bases between the two ends. The CDR3 runs to 12 residues. CDR3 loop: CASSYASGELFF. The CDR3 DNA is TGTGCCAGCAGCTACGCTTCCGGGGAGCTGTTTTTT.

This chain links TRBV30 with TRBJ1-2, with TRBD1 matching 8 bases. CDR3 length: 15 residues. Germline CDR1 GTSNPN, CDR2 SVGIG (reference sequence). Trimming cost V 3 bases and J 5 bases; bases outside gene matches: 11. CDR3: CAWSADDRGGYGYTF. CDR3 DNA: TGTGCCTGGAGCGCCGACGACAGGGGAGGTTATGGCTACACCTTC.

This clone has just a few counts. The chain has TRBV30 and TRBJ2-1; D might be TRBD1 (5 bases). CDR3 length: 13 residues. With 0 bases removed from V and 9 bases from J, the gap between germline ends came to 12 bases. Per the germline V gene, CDR1 is GTSNPN and CDR2 is SVGIG (reference sequence). CDR3 amino acids: CAWSVDSRSEQFF. The DNA of the CDR3 is TGTGCCTGGAGTGTAGACAGTCGTAGTGAGCAGTTCTTC.

The V gene is TRBV2, the J gene TRBJ1-4, with 9 nucleotides matching TRBD1. V lost 7 bases to trimming and J lost 7 bases; unmatched junction nucleotides: 13. This CDR3 has 16 residues. Germline V gene data show CDR1 as SNHLY and CDR2 as FYNNEI. CDR3 coding DNA: TGTGCCAGCACCGAGGAAATAGGACAGGGGCGTGAAAAACTGTTTTTT. Translation: CASTEEIGQGREKLFF.

Only one count was recorded for this clone. This chain joins TRBV13 and TRBJ2-2; unclear D gene. V was trimmed by 0 bases and J by 3 bases, leaving 2 bases between them. This CDR3 has 13 residues. Germline V CDR1 and CDR2: PRHDT, FYEKMQ (reference sequence). CDR3 DNA sequence: TGTGCCAGCAGCTTAGGGGACACCGGGGAGCTGTTTTTT. Translated, it gives CASSLGDTGELFF.

This clone came up a few times. V gene TRBV13 combines with J gene TRBJ1-1, with 8 bases identical to TRBD1. The germline V gene encodes CDR1 PRHDT and CDR2 FYEKMQ (reference sequence). The CDR3 loop spans 14 amino acids. The V gene end was trimmed by 5 bases and the J gene end by 7 bases; junction bases not matched to a gene: 9. The CDR3 loop reads CASSRGQGVGEAFF. The CDR3 nucleotides read TGTGCCAGCAGCCGAGGACAGGGCGTCGGTGAAGCTTTCTTT.

This clone was recorded only once. The chain employs TRBV30 and TRBJ1-2; D uncertain. Deletions cut 3 bases from V and 4 bases from J, with 15 bases between. The CDR3 totals 14 residues. Germline V gene lookup returns CDR1 GTSNPN and CDR2 SVGIG (reference sequence). The CDR3: CAWREQLSLYGYTF. The CDR3 coding sequence is TGTGCCTGGAGAGAACAGCTCTCACTCTATGGCTACACCTTC.

The chain links TRBV13 to TRBJ2-7; unclear D gene. V was trimmed by 3 bases and J by 0 bases, leaving 21 bases between them. This CDR3 comprises 18 residues. Germline CDR1 reads PRHDT; CDR2 reads FYEKMQ (reference sequence). CDR3 in amino acids: CASSFRIAAWTDSYEQYF. CDR3 DNA sequence: TGTGCCAGCAGCTTCCGGATAGCCGCTTGGACGGACTCCTACGAGCAGTACTTC.

This clone was seen a few times. This sequence joins TRBV5-4 and TRBJ2-7; weak D call: TRBD2 (5 bases). With 5 bases removed from V and 5 bases from J, the gap between germline ends came to 11 bases. CDR1 SGHNT and CDR2 YYREEE come from the germline V gene (reference sequence). This CDR3 is 12 amino acids long. The CDR3 sequence is CASSFGENEQYF. The CDR3 region has the DNA TGTGCCAGCAGTTTTGGGGAGAACGAGCAGTACTTC.

The gene calls are TRBV30 and TRBJ2-7, with 7 bases matching TRBD1. Germline V gene data show CDR1 as GTSNPN and CDR2 as SVGIG (reference sequence). V lost 3 bases and J lost 6; bases outside the gene matches: 5. The CDR3 runs 12 residues. The CDR3 loop is CAWSDRVGEQYF. Here the CDR3 DNA reads TGTGCCTGGAGCGACAGGGTGGGCGAGCAGTACTTC.

V gene TRBV4-3 combines with J gene TRBJ1-4; D is unclear. V was shortened by 1 base and J by 4 bases, with 7 bases between the two germline ends. Per germline, CDR1 LGHNA and CDR2 YSLEER. The CDR3 is 14 residues long. The CDR3 loop reads CASSQGRINEKLFF. The CDR3 nucleotides read TGCGCCAGCAGCCAAGGACGGATTAATGAAAAACTGTTTTTT.

The chain joins TRBV30 to TRBJ1-2; tentatively, D is TRBD1 (5 bases). This CDR3 contains 12 residues. The germline gives CDR1 GTSNPN, CDR2 SVGIG (reference sequence). V was pared by 4 bases and J by 6 bases, with 12 bases between. DNA of the CDR3: TGTGCCTGGACCTCAGGAGGGGATGGCTACACCTTC. Protein: CAWTSGGDGYTF.

The chain links TRBV7-2 to TRBJ2-5; the D gene is possibly TRBD2 (5 bases). The CDR3 covers 17 residues. Trimming cost V 1 base and J 5 bases, with 20 bases left between them. From germline, CDR1 is SGHTA and CDR2 FQGNSA. The CDR3 here is CASSLGRGLQNGETQYF. In DNA form, the CDR3 reads TGTGCCAGCAGCTTAGGTCGAGGACTTCAAAATGGGGAGACCCAGTACTTC.

This CDR3 reads CASSLDGGGVEQYF. The CDR3 nucleotides are TGCGCCAGCAGCTTGGATGGAGGGGGCGTCGAGCAGTACTTC. The J gene is TRBJ2-7, the V gene TRBV5-1; D is possibly TRBD1 (7 bases). V gave up 0 bases and J gave up 6 bases, with 13 bases separating them. Per germline, CDR1 SGHRS and CDR2 YFSETQ. The CDR3 consists of 14 residues.

CDR3 sequence (DNA): TGTGCCTGGAGCACAGAGAATGAAAAACTGTTTTTT. The encoded protein is CAWSTENEKLFF. The gene calls are TRBV30 and TRBJ1-4; D remains unclear. The germline CDR1 and CDR2 sequences are GTSNPN and SVGIG (reference sequence). This CDR3 has 12 residues. V lost 3 bases, J lost 5 bases, and 7 bases lay in between.

The chain has TRBV7-8 and TRBJ1-1; TRBD1 matches 7 bases. V gave up 0 bases and J gave up 3 bases; unmatched junction bases: 10. CDR3 size: 17 residues. Germline assignment: CDR1 SGHVS and CDR2 FQNEAQ. Here the CDR3 reads CASSLAEDRVRDTEAFF. CDR3 DNA: TGTGCCAGCAGCTTAGCCGAAGACAGGGTAAGGGACACTGAAGCTTTCTTT.

The table lists this clone with a few counts. V and J are TRBV4-3 and TRBJ2-2; no firm D call. The V and J ends lost 0 bases and 7 bases respectively, with 3 bases between them. From germline, CDR1 is LGHNA and CDR2 YSLEER. The length of the CDR3 is 12 residues. This CDR3 reads CASSQDHGELFF. The CDR3 DNA sequence: TGCGCCAGCAGCCAAGATCACGGGGAGCTGTTTTTT.

CDR3 in DNA: TGTGCCAGCAGGCCCCCAGGGACCGAGCAGTACTTC. Its translation: CASRPPGTEQYF. The chain has TRBV6-5 and TRBJ2-7, with D perhaps being TRBD1 or TRBD2 (5 bases each). Trimming stripped 6 bases from V and 6 bases from J, with 12 bases between. This CDR3 has 12 amino acids. CDR1 MNHEY and CDR2 SVGAGI come from the germline V gene.

V is TRBV11-2 and J is TRBJ1-4, with D uncertain. From germline, CDR1 is SGHAT and CDR2 FQNNGV. The CDR3 runs to 15 residues. The V end lost 5 bases, the J end lost 0 bases, and 10 bases lay between the germline ends. Written as DNA, the CDR3 is TGTGCCAGCAGCGAGGAGTTTGCAACTAATGAAAAACTGTTTTTT. Its protein is CASSEEFATNEKLFF.

This clone came up a few times. This chain connects TRBV19 to TRBJ1-5, with D maybe TRBD1 (6 bases). V dropped 6 bases and J dropped 0 bases, with 12 bases sitting between them. Germline V gives CDR1 LNHDA, CDR2 SQIVND (reference sequence). The CDR3 is made up of 15 amino acids. The CDR3 nucleotides are TGTGCCAGTAGCTTCGGACAGTATAGCAATCAGCCCCAGCATTTT. Its protein is CASSFGQYSNQPQHF.

This chain connects TRBV30 to TRBJ1-4; D gene unclear. Germline-derived CDR1 and CDR2 are GTSNPN and SVGIG (reference sequence). The CDR3 extends over 12 amino acids. V lost 3 bases and J lost 7, with 9 bases in between. The CDR3 nucleotides are TGTGCCTGGAGCGATAGTCCTGAAAAACTGTTTTTT. This encodes CAWSDSPEKLFF.